This T cell receptor (beta chain) was identified in a study of blood T cell repertoires in COVID-19 (dated by TCRdb to 2018 to 2021). With regard to the full study: Collaborator samples came from the United States, Italy and Spain and covered acute and convalescent phases of COVID-19. HLA class I and class II types, where available, came from metadata supplied by the sample provider rather than from assay-based typing. A freely available public database, intended as a resource for researchers studying the immune response to SARS-CoV-2, is where the repertoires were released. The sample metadata nearly always contained a de-identified subject ID, COVID-19 status, age in years and sex. The prospective study material was composed of cDNA or gDNA derived from T cells, B-cell-depleted T cells, or PBMCs. The samples were drawn from two sources: the first 160 participants of the ongoing ImmuneRACE study, and 1,200 or so subjects contributed by 6 global collaborators. Subjects who had been exposed to COVID-19, were actively infected with it, or had recovered from it provided the deeply sampled blood TCRbeta repertoires that made up the dataset. What the authors observed across the whole study: The amount of clinical and demographic metadata varied by source and participant and was provided uncurated.

TCRbeta CDR3 regions were amplified from genomic DNA by means of the immunoSEQ Assay, a bias-controlled multiplex PCR. The original pipeline was this. The number of nucleated cells in each sample was estimated by amplification of reference gene primers within the assay. To quantify the absolute abundance of each unique TCRbeta CDR3 rearrangement, sequence reads were collapsed and filtered. For each sample, productive Simpson clonality was calculated as the square root of Simpson's diversity index across productive rearrangements. Held by TCRdb, this immuneACCESS table contains in-frame sequences only and omits some clones. Under half of the omission traces to an unresolved V gene where checked; the cause of the rest is unknown. V and J calls and clone size are as listed in that table; D and trimming were resolved from the DNA. The sample contains about 330,000 clones, around 90% of them found a single time. Around 9.9% of the sample is held by the ten biggest clonotypes.

V is clipped by 0 bases and J by 7 bases, and the sequence between their germline boundaries is 12 bases long. The CDR3 holds 15 amino acids from the cysteine to the phenylalanine. Only the CDR3 portion is preserved as DNA: 45 bases, with reading frame beginning at the first base. Sequences MNHEY (CDR1) and SVGAGI (CDR2) are obtained from the germline V gene. On this clone: This receptor's antigen is unknown. No base quality information exists; no much larger clone differs at one position.

At one collaborating source in Seattle, patients were enrolled during active infection and were followed longitudinally through the course of disease. Collaborating institutions collected whole blood in K2EDTA tubes following their own protocols. For TCRbeta analysis, collaborator samples were shipped as frozen whole blood, as isolated PBMCs, or as DNA extracted from either sample type. This sequence uses TRBV6-5 and TRBJ1-4; possibly the D gene is TRBD1, per 5 matching bases. This sequence was found in a man younger than 45 with COVID-19, enrolled during active disease. Input material: peripheral blood. The CDR3 is CASSYSTPRVEKLFF. The bases read TGTGCCAGCAGTTACTCGACCCCCAGGGTTGAAAAACTGTTTTTT.